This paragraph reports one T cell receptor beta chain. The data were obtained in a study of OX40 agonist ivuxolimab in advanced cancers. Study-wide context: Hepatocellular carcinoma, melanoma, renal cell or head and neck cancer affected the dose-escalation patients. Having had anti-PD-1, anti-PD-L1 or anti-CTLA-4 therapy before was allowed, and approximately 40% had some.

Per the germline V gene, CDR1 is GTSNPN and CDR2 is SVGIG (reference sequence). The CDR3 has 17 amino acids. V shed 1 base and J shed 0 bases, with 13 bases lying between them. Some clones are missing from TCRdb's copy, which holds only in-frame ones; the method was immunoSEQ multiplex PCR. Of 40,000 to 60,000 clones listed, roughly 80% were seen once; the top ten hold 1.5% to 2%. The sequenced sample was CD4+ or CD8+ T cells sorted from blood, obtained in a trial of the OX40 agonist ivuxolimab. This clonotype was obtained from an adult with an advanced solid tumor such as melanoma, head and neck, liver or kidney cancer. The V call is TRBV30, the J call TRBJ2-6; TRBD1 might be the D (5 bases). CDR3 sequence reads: CAWSGRVSGSGANVLTF. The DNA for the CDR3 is TGTGCCTGGAGTGGCAGGGTCTCTGGCTCTGGGGCCAACGTCCTGACTTTC.